The clone carrying this T cell receptor beta chain has a count of ten or more. The target antigen is unknown. This record belongs to a study of T cells in Graves' hyperthyroidism and ophthalmopathy. Investigators excluded patients with uncontrolled infection, other autoimmune disease, pregnancy or lactation. Diagnostic decisions used clinical symptoms, serum thyroxine and TRAb, thyroid ultrasound and orbital computed tomography. V gave up 1 base and J gave up 6 bases, with 10 bases separating them. Germline V gene lookup returns CDR1 LGHDT and CDR2 YNNKEL (reference sequence). The length of the CDR3 is 14 residues. Amplified regions were TCR beta CDR3 sequences from RNA transcripts. HTBI primers were used for first-round RT-PCR of the TCR CDR3. MiXCR, applied by TCRdb to the multiplex PCR reads, yields one record per CDR3 protein. Of 600,000 to 650,000 distinct CDR3 sequences listed, less than 25% are singletons.

The study, taken as a whole, reports: Blood held most thyroid clonotypes expanded above 0.001 frequency.

The clonotype was recovered from a man aged 30-40 years with Graves' ophthalmopathy. The specimen was blood. The genes are TRBV3-1 and TRBJ1-5, with a tentative D call TRBD1 (5 bases). This CDR3 reads CASSQGQLGQPQHF. The CDR3 DNA reads TGTGCCAGCAGCCAAGGACAGTTGGGTCAGCCCCAGCATTTT.